This is a list of T cell receptor beta chains from one sample in a study of T cells after yellow fever vaccination. TCRdb passed the 5' RACE reads through MiXCR, listing each CDR3 protein once. The sample shows 610,000 or so distinct CDR3 sequences, about 12% of them seen only once. Here the sequenced sample was PBMCs, taken on the day of the yellow fever booster vaccination. The receptors stem from a man aged 30 to 45 who received the YFV17D yellow fever vaccine. CDR3s include the opening cysteine and the closing phenylalanine or tryptophan. A D gene is named only where the DNA matches it firmly. Clone size, where shown, is once, few, many, or a class for clones that have expanded.

V gene,J gene,clone size,D gene,CDR3 DNA,CDR3 protein
TRBV12-5,TRBJ2-5,.,.,TGTGCTAGTGGTTTTACGCTTTCCGGGCCCCCCCAAGAGACCCAGTACTTC,CASGFTLSGPPQETQYF
TRBV10-3,TRBJ2-7,few,TRBD2,TGTGCCATCCAACTTAATCCGACAGGCGGGAGGGTCGAGCAGTACTTC,CAIQLNPTGGRVEQYF
TRBV12-3/TRBV12-4,TRBJ2-1,few,.,TGTGCCAGCAGCCAGCTAGCTAGTGAGCAGTTCTTC,CASSQLASEQFF
TRBV20-1,TRBJ2-1,.,TRBD2,TGCAGTGCTAGCTTGGCGTGGGGGGGAAGCGGGAGGAGTTACAATGAGCAGTTCTTC,CSASLAWGGSGRSYNEQFF
TRBV19,TRBJ2-6,.,.,TGTGCCAGTAGGACAGACTCTGGGGCCAACGTCCTGACTTTC,CASRTDSGANVLTF
TRBV11-1,TRBJ2-1,few,.,TGTGCCAGCAGCTTAGGTCCCTTCGGGAATGAGCAGTTCTTC,CASSLGPFGNEQFF
TRBV6-5,TRBJ2-3,.,.,TGTGCCACCGGAATCACAGATACGCAGTATTTT,CATGITDTQYF
TRBV6-1,TRBJ2-3,many,.,TGTGCCAGCAGGTCCCACAGGGAAGATACGCAGTATTTT,CASRSHREDTQYF
TRBV15,TRBJ2-1,.,.,TGTGCCACCAGCGGATTTCCGGACAATGAGCAGTTCTTC,CATSGFPDNEQFF
TRBV20-1,TRBJ2-5,.,.,TGCAGTGGCGGCAACCAAGAGACCCAGTACTTC,CSGGNQETQYF
TRBV10-3,TRBJ2-7,.,.,TGTGCCATCAGTGAAGGTGGAGGGAACTACGAGCAGTACTTC,CAISEGGGNYEQYF
TRBV6-5,TRBJ1-1,few,.,TGTGCCAGCAGCAGGGCCCTTGGGGGCCCCCATGAAGCTTTCTTT,CASSRALGGPHEAFF
TRBV28,TRBJ2-5,many,TRBD2,TGTGCCAGCAGTTTCGCGGGAGGGGGAGAGACCCAGTACTTC,CASSFAGGGETQYF
TRBV7-6,TRBJ2-7,.,.,TGTGCCAGCAGCTTACTCGGGTCTGCCGAGCAGTACTTC,CASSLLGSAEQYF
TRBV6-5,TRBJ2-2,.,.,TGTGCCAGCAGTTATGACAGCCGCACCGGGGAGCTGTTTTTT,CASSYDSRTGELFF
TRBV5-1,TRBJ2-1,.,TRBD2,TGCGCCAGCACCCCCTTGGGAGCTAGCGGAGACAATGAGCAGTTCTTC,CASTPLGASGDNEQFF
TRBV4-3,TRBJ2-1,.,.,TGCGCCAGCAGCCAAGATCGTTCTTTCGGGATCTTTAATGAGCAGTTCTTC,CASSQDRSFGIFNEQFF
TRBV3-1,TRBJ2-1,.,.,TGTGCCAGCAGCCAAGTTGTCAATGAGCAGTTCTTC,CASSQVVNEQFF
TRBV7-6,TRBJ2-6,few,.,TGTGCCAGCAGCCTTCTATCGTCTCTTAGCTCTGGGGCCAACGTCCTGACTTTC,CASSLLSSLSSGANVLTF
TRBV2,TRBJ2-7,few,.,TGTGCCAGCAGTCGGGACGGCGAGCAGTACTTC,CASSRDGEQYF
TRBV20-1,TRBJ1-2,many,.,TGCAGTGCTAGAGATGAAAGCAGGGGTCTCTATGGCTACACCTTC,CSARDESRGLYGYTF
TRBV24-1,TRBJ2-3,few,.,TGTGCCACCAGTGATTTGTCCGGGACCCCCCGAGGAGATACGCAGTATTTT,CATSDLSGTPRGDTQYF
TRBV19,TRBJ2-5,.,TRBD1,TGTGCCAGTAGTAACAGGGACAGTATAGAGACCCAGTACTTC,CASSNRDSIETQYF
TRBV4-1,TRBJ2-7,few,.,TGCGCCAGCAGCCAAGATAGCGGGACAGTTGCTACCTACGAGCAGTACTTC,CASSQDSGTVATYEQYF
TRBV4-2,TRBJ2-7,few,.,TGTGCCAGCAGCCTCAACAGGGGAGGGTCCTACGAGCAGTACTTC,CASSLNRGGSYEQYF
TRBV5-4,TRBJ2-6,.,.,TGTGCCAGCAGCTTACTACTGGACTCTGGGGCCAACGTCCTGACTTTC,CASSLLLDSGANVLTF
TRBV27,TRBJ1-2,few,TRBD1,TGTGCCAGCAGTTTGGACGGACAGGCTAACTATGGCTACACCTTC,CASSLDGQANYGYTF
TRBV30,TRBJ1-1,.,.,TGTGCCTGGAGCGCTACAGGGTATAACACTGAAGCTTTCTTT,CAWSATGYNTEAFF
TRBV7-8,TRBJ2-1,.,TRBD2,TGTGCCAGCCGTGCTCGCGGGAGGTCCTATGAGCAGTTCTTC,CASRARGRSYEQFF